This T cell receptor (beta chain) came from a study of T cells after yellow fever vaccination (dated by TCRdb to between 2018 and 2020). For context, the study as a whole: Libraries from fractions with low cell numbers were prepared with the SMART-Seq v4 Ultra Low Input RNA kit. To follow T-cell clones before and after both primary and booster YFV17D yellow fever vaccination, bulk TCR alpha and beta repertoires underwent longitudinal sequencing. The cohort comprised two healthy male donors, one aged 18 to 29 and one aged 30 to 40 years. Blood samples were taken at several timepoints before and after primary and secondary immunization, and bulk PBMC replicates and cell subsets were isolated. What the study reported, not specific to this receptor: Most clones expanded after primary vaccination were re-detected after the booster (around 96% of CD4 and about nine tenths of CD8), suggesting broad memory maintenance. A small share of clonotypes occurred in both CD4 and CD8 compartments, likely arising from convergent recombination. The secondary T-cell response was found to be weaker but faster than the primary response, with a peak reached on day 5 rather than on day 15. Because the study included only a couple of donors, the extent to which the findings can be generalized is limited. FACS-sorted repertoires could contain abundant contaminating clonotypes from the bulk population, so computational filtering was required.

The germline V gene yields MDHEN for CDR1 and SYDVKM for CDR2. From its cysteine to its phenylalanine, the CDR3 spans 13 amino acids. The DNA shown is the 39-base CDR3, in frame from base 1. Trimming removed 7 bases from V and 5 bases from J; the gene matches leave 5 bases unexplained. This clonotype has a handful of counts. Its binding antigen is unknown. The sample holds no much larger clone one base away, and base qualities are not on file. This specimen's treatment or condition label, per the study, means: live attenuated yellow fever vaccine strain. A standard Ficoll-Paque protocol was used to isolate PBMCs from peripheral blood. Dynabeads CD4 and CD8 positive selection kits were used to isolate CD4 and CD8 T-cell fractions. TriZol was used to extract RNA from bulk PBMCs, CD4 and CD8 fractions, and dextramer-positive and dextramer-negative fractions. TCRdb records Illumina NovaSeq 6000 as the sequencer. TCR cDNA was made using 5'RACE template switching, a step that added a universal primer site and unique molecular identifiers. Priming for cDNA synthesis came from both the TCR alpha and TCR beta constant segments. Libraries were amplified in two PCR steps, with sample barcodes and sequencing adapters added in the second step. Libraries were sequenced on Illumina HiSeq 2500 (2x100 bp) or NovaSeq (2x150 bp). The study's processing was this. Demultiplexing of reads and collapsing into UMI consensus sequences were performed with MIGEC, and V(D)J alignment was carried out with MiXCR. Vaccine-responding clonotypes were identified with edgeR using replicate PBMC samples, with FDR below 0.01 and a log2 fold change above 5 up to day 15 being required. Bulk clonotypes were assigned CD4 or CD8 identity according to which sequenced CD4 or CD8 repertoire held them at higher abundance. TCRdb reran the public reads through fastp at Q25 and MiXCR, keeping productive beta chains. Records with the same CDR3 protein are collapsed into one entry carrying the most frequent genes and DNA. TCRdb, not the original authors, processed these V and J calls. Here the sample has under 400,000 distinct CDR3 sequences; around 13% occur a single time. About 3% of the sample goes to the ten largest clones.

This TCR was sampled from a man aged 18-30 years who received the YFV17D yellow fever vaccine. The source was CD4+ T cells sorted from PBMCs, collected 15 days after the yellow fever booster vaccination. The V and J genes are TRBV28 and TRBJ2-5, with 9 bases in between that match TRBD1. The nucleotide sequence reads TGTGCCAGCATCACAGGGGGCGTTGAGACCCAGTACTTC. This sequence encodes CASITGGVETQYF.